A selection of T cell receptor beta chains follows, all from one sample in a study of OX40 agonist ivuxolimab in advanced cancers. The assay was immunoSEQ multiplex PCR, and TCRdb's table has in-frame clones only and misses some. The top ten clones hold under 3.5% of a sample with approximately 84,000 clones, around four fifths of them seen once. The sequencing here drew on CD4+ or CD8+ T cells sorted from blood, taken in a trial of the OX40 agonist ivuxolimab. The receptors originated from an adult with an advanced solid tumor such as melanoma, head and neck, liver or kidney cancer. Each CDR3 is given without its conserved first and last residue. Not every row has a clone size; where given, it reads once, few, many or a size class.

V gene,clone size,CDR3 protein
TRBV18,-,ASSGGAPLEQY
TRBV7-3,-,ASSLASGNYEQY
TRBV5-6,-,ASSLGGKKGAPLH
TRBV28,once,ASSLYGREEAF
TRBV6-1,-,ASSGDRGLFSPQH
TRBV4-3,once,ASSHELGENSNQPQH
TRBV4-1,-,ASSQDLNEQF
TRBV5-4,-,ASSNRGNTDTQY
TRBV5-1,once,ASSLEVYNSPLH
TRBV7-2,-,ASSFTGYTEAF
TRBV10-1,-,ASSDMDGTGSSTEAF
TRBV7-2,-,ASSFHRPSNYGYT
TRBV5-5,once,ASSLGPGREQY
TRBV7-2,-,ASSSGQGWAGELF
TRBV7-9,-,ASSLRTGTGTLSNYGYT
TRBV10-1,-,ASSEGPGETQY